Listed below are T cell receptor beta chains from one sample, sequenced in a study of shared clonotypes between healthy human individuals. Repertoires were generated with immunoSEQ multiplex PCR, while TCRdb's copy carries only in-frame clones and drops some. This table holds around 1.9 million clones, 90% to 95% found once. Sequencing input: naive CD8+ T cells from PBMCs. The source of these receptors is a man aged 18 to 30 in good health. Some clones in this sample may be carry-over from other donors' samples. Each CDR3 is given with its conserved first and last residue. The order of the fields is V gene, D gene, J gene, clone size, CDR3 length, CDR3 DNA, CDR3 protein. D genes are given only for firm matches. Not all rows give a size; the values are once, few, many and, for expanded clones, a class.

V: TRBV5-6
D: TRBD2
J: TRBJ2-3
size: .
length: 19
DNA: TGTGCCAGCAGCTTTTTACAAGCGGGGCCCAGTGGACGCACAGATACGCAGTATTTT
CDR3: CASSFLQAGPSGRTDTQYF

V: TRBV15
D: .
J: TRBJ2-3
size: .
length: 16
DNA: TGTGCCACCAGCAGAGATTTTCGGGAACTTACAGATACGCAGTATTTT
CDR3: CATSRDFRELTDTQYF

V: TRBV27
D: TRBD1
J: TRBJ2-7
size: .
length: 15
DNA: TGTGCCAGCGCTCAGATAGGGGGCGCGATAGACGAGCAGTACTTC
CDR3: CASAQIGGAIDEQYF

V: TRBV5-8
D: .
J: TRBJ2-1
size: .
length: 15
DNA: TGTGCCAGCAGCTTCTCTCCGGACCTCCTGGAGGAGCAGTTCTTC
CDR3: CASSFSPDLLEEQFF

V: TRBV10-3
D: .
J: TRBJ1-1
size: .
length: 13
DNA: TGTGCCACCCTCCAATTTGAGCGGGGTGAAGCTTTCTTT
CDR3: CATLQFERGEAFF

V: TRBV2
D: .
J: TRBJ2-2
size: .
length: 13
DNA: TGTGCCAGCGGCGGCATCGTCACCGGGGAGCTGTTTTTT
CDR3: CASGGIVTGELFF

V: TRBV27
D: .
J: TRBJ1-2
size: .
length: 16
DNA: TGTGCCAGCAGTCACTCCCGGTCGTCGAAAAACTATGGCTACACCTTC
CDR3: CASSHSRSSKNYGYTF

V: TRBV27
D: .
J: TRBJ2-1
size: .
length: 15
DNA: TGTGCCAGCAGCCAAGGACAGAATTCCTACAATGAGCAGTTCTTC
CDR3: CASSQGQNSYNEQFF

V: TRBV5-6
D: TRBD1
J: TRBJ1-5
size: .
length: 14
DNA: TGTGCCAGCAGCTTGACAGGGGAGGCTCAGCCCCAGCATTTT
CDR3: CASSLTGEAQPQHF

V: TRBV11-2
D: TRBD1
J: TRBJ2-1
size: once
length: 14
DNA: TGTGCCAGCAGCCTCTTATTGGGGGACAGGCAGCCGTTCTTC
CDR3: CASSLLLGDRQPFF

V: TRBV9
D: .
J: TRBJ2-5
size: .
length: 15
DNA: TGTGCCAGCAGCGTGCCCGGGAGTGGCGCAGAGACCCAGTACTTC
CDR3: CASSVPGSGAETQYF

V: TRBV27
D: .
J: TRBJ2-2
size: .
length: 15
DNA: TGTGCCAGCAGTTTACTACAGGGATGGGGCGGGGAGCTGTTTTTT
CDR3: CASSLLQGWGGELFF

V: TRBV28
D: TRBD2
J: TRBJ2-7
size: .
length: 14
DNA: TGTGCCAGCAGTTCGGCTAGCGGTACCTACGAGCAGTACTTC
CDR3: CASSSASGTYEQYF

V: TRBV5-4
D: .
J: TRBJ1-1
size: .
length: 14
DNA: TGTGCCAGCAGGCCCGCGGGGGCGGGCACTGAAGCTTTCTTT
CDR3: CASRPAGAGTEAFF

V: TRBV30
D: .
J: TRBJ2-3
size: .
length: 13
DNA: TGTGCCTGGAACGCCGGGAGCACAGATACGCAGTATTTT
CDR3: CAWNAGSTDTQYF

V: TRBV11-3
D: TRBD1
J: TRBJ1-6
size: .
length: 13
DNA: TGTGCCAGCAGCGCGACAGGGAATTCACCCCTCCACTTT
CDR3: CASSATGNSPLHF

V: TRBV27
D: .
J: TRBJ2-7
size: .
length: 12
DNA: TGTGCCAGCAGTTCCACAGGGTTCGAGCAGTACTTC
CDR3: CASSSTGFEQYF

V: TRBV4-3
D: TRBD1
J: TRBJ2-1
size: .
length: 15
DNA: TGCGCCAGCAGCCCGACAGGGAACTCCTACAATGAGCAGTTCTTC
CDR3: CASSPTGNSYNEQFF

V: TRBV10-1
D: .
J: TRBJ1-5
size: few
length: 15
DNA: TGCGCCAGCTGTGAGCCGGGGACACCGTGTCAGCCCCAGCATTTT
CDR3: CASCEPGTPCQPQHF

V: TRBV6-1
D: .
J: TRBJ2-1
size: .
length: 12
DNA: TGTGCCAGCAGTGGCCTTGCGAATGAGCAGTTCTTC
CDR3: CASSGLANEQFF

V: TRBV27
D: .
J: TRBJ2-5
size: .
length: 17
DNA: TGTGCCAGCAGTAAATCTTCCTGGGGGCCCGAAAGGGAGACCCAGTACTTC
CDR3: CASSKSSWGPERETQYF

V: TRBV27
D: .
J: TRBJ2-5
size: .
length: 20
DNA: TGTGCCAGCAGTTTACAGCCCCCGGGACACAACATCCAAGAGCAAGAGACCCAGTACTTC
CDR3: CASSLQPPGHNIQEQETQYF

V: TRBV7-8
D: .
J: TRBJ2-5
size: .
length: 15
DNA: TGTGCCAGCAGCCCTGGGAAGGAGTGGGGGGAGACCCAGTACTTC
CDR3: CASSPGKEWGETQYF

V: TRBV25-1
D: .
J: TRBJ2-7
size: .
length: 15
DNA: TGTGCCAGCAGACAAAATACGGCCGGTAGGGGCGAGCAGTACTTC
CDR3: CASRQNTAGRGEQYF

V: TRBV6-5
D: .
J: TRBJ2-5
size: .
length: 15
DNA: TGTGCCAGCAGTTACTCGAACGGGCGCCAAGAGACCCAGTACTTC
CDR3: CASSYSNGRQETQYF

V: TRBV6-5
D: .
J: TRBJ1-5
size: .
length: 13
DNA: TGTGCCAGCACCTCAAAGGCAGGTCAGCCCCAGCATTTT
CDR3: CASTSKAGQPQHF

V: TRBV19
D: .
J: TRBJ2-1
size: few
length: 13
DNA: TGTGCCAGTAGTATTCAACTGGGGGATGAGCAGTTCTTC
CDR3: CASSIQLGDEQFF

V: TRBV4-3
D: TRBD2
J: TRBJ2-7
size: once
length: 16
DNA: TGCGCCAGCAGCCAAGGCCATGGTAGCGGGTATTACGAGCAGTACTTC
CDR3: CASSQGHGSGYYEQYF

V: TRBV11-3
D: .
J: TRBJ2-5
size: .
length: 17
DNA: TGTGCCAGCAGCTTCGACGGGCCTGACCCCTCACAAGAGACCCAGTACTTC
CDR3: CASSFDGPDPSQETQYF

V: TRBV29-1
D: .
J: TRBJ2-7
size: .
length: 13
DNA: TGCAGCGTTTGGACATCGAGCTCCTACGAGCAGTACTTC
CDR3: CSVWTSSSYEQYF

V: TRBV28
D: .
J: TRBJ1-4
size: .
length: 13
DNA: TGTGCCAGCAGTTTTTGGGGGGATGGAAAACTGTTTTTT
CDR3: CASSFWGDGKLFF

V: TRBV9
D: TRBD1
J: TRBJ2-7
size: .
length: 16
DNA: TGTGCCAGCAGCCCCCGGGCAGGGGGCGACTCCTACGAGCAGTACTTC
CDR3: CASSPRAGGDSYEQYF

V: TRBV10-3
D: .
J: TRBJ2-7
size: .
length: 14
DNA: TGTGCCATCAGCCCTAGCGAGGCGCCCTACGAGCAGTACTTC
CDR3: CAISPSEAPYEQYF

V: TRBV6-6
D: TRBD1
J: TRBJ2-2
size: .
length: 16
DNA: TGTGCCAGCACCCCCCAGGACAGGGGCGGCACCGGGGAGCTGTTTTTT
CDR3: CASTPQDRGGTGELFF

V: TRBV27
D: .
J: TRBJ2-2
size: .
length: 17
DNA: TGTGCCAGCAGTTTCGACGCCGGGGTCGCGAACACCGGGGAGCTGTTTTTT
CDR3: CASSFDAGVANTGELFF

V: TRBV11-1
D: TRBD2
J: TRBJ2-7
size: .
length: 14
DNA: TGTGCCAGCAGCCGACTAGCGGGGGACTACGAGCAGTACTTC
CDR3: CASSRLAGDYEQYF

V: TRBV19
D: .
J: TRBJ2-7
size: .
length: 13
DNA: TGTGCCAGTAGTAGCCCCGGGGCCTACGAGCAGTACTTC
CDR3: CASSSPGAYEQYF

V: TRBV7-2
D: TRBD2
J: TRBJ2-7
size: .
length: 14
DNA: TGTGCCAGCAGCCTCAGCGGGAGTCCCTACGAGCAGTACTTC
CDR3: CASSLSGSPYEQYF

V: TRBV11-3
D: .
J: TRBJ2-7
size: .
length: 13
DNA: TGTGCCAGCAGTGATCGAGGGGGCTACGAGCAGTACTTC
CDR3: CASSDRGGYEQYF

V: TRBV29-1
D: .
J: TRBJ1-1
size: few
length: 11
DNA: TGCAGCGTTGCGGATTACACTGAAGCTTTCTTT
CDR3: CSVADYTEAFF

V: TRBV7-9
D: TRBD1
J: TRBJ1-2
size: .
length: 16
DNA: TGTGCCAGCAGCCCATGGGACAGGACTACTAACTATGGCTACACCTTC
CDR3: CASSPWDRTTNYGYTF

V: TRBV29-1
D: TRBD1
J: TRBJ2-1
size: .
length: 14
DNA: TGCAGCGTTGAGGACAGGGGGCGCGACAATGAGCAGTTCTTC
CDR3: CSVEDRGRDNEQFF

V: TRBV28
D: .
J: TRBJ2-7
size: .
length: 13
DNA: TGTGCCAGCAGTTTATACAGGGAGGACGAGCAGTACTTC
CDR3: CASSLYREDEQYF

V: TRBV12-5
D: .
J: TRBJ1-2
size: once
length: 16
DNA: TGTGCTAGTGGCCAAAGTCTCCACAAGGGAGGGTATGGCTACACCTTC
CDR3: CASGQSLHKGGYGYTF

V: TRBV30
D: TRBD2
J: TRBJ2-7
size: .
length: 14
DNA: TGTGCCTGGAGTCTAGCGGGAGGGATGGGGGAGCAGTACTTC
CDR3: CAWSLAGGMGEQYF

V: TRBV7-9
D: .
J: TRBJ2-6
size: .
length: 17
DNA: TGTGCCAGCAGCTCTCCGCCGGGTACGGCTGGGGCCAACGTCCTGACTTTC
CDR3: CASSSPPGTAGANVLTF